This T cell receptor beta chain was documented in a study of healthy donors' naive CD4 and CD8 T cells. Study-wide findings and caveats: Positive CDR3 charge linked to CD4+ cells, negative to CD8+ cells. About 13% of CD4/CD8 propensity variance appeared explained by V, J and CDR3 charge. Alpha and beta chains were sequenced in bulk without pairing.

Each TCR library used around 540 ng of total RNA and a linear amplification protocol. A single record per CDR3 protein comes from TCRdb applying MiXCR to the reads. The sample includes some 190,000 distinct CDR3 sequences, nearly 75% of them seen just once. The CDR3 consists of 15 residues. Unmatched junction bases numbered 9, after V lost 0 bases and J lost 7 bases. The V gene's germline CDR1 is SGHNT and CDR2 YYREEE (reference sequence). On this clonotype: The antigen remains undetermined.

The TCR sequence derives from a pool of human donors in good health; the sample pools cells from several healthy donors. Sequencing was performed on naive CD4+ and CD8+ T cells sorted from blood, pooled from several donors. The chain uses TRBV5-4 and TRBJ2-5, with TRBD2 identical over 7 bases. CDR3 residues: CASSLESREGGTQYF. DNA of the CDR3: TGTGCCAGCAGCTTGGAGTCCAGGGAGGGAGGGACCCAGTACTTC. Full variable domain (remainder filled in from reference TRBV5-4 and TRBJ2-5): ETGVTQSPTHLIKTRGQQVTLRCSSQSGHNTVSWYQQALGQGPQFIFQYYREEENGRGNFPPRFSGLQFPNYSSELNVNALELDDSALYLCASSLESREGGTQYFGPGTRLLVL.